The text below deals with one TCR beta chain. The data were taken from a study of shared T cell receptors in the human thymus. CDR3 length: 14 amino acids. CDR1 is LGHNT and CDR2 is FRNRAP in the germline V gene. Trimming stripped 3 bases from V and 7 bases from J, with 13 bases between. TCRdb's table, derived via immunoSEQ multiplex PCR, lists solely in-frame clones and lacks some. The sample has 600,000 or so clones; more than 75% are singletons. This sample also belongs to another study, concerning human thymus T cells. As that study records: The thymus was resected at corrective cardiac surgery. Repertoires from thymus and blood appeared to show biased V and J gene usage. In unrelated individuals, thymic repertoires overlapped highly, according to related research.

The clonotype originates from a boy in the first two years of life with a congenital heart defect. The rearrangement uses TRBV12-5 and TRBJ1-5; D uncertain. Sequences were obtained from thymocytes. CDR3 protein: CASGFANAGQPQHF. DNA for the CDR3: TGTGCTAGTGGTTTCGCTAACGCGGGCCAGCCCCAGCATTTT.